The 7 T cell receptor beta chains reported below all come from one sample, sequenced in a study of blood T cell repertoires in COVID-19. The protocol was immunoSEQ multiplex PCR, while the TCRdb copy is restricted to in-frame clones and leaves out a portion. The sample gives some 350,000 clones, roughly 89% of which show up once; 5% to 8.5% is in the top ten. The material sequenced was peripheral blood. Receptors originate from a young man with active or convalescent COVID-19.

J is TRBJ2-4 and V is TRBV10-3, with 9 bases that match TRBD2. CDR1 and CDR2 (germline): ENHRY, SYGVKD. The CDR3 loop spans 18 amino acids. V shed 4 bases and J 0 bases; nucleotides not matched to a gene: 10. The CDR3 here is CAISALNSGSGAKNIQYF. CDR3 sequence (DNA): TGTGCCATCAGTGCGCTTAATAGCGGGAGCGGAGCCAAAAACATTCAGTACTTC.

Here the CDR3 DNA reads TGTGCCAGCAGCCCTTTTGGCACAGGGGGATTTGAAGATACGCAGTATTTT. It translates to CASSPFGTGGFEDTQYF. The gene calls are TRBV11-3 and TRBJ2-3, with 8 positions matching TRBD1. The J segment lost 5 bases and the V segment lost 5 bases, leaving 15 bases of the junction unmatched. Germline-derived CDR1 and CDR2 are SGHNT and YENEEA. CDR3 length: 17 residues.

The rearrangement joins TRBV4-2 to TRBJ2-7, with 7 bases that match TRBD2. V shed 2 bases, J shed 4 bases, and the junction held 5 bases outside the gene matches. Germline CDR1 is LGHNA and CDR2 is YNFKEQ. The CDR3 contains 14 residues. CDR3 sequence (DNA): TGTGCCAGCAGCCAATATCGGGGGGAATACGAGCAGTACTTC. Its protein product is CASSQYRGEYEQYF.

The V and J genes are TRBV5-6 and TRBJ2-1; D is possibly TRBD2 (5 bases). CDR3 length equals 15 residues. Deletions cut 0 bases from V and 0 bases from J, with 7 bases between. Germline CDR1 is SGHDT and CDR2 is YYEEEE. CDR3 DNA: TGTGCCAGCAGCTTGGGAGCGGCCTCCTACAATGAGCAGTTCTTC. Residues: CASSLGAASYNEQFF.

The V call is TRBV2, the J call TRBJ1-2, with TRBD1 as a possible D gene (5 bases). Germline assignment: CDR1 SNHLY and CDR2 FYNNEI. The CDR3 length is 16 residues. Trimming removed 7 bases from V and 5 bases from J, with 23 bases in between. The CDR3 is CASTWGGATGVYGYTF. CDR3 bases: TGTGCCAGCACCTGGGGTGGGGCCACCGGTGTATATGGCTACACCTTC.

The rearrangement uses TRBV18 and TRBJ1-5; TRBD1 is a possible D gene (5 bases). V lost 4 bases and J 5 bases, leaving 15 bases between the germline ends. CDR1 KGHSH and CDR2 LQKENI come from the germline V gene. The CDR3 has 15 amino acids. The CDR3 here is CASSLGMGGDQPQHF. The CDR3 DNA reads as TGTGCCAGCTCACTTGGTATGGGAGGGGATCAGCCCCAGCATTTT.

The chain links TRBV24-1 to TRBJ1-5; 10 bases fit TRBD1. The trim removed 2 bases at V and 3 bases at J, leaving 9 bases unmatched. This CDR3 spans 18 amino acids. Germline assignment: CDR1 KGHDR and CDR2 SFDVKD. The CDR3 DNA reads as TGTGCCACCAGTGATTCGACCCGGGACAGGGGTGACAATCAGCCCCAGCATTTT. This encodes CATSDSTRDRGDNQPQHF.